This T cell receptor (beta chain) was sequenced in a study of brain T cells in children with intractable seizures. TCRdb's copy holds only in-frame clones and misses some; the assay was immunoSEQ multiplex PCR. The data contain about 340,000 clones, roughly 92% of them singletons. Study-wide results and limits: Pre-surgery blood may have been undersampled, hiding some clones.

The sample's time point: blood from clinic visit 5 months post-surgery; TSC patient then seizure free. The sequenced cases were selected for having the highest brain T cell transcript signatures. Before surgery, patients took at least one anti-epileptic drug. CDR3 size: 14 residues. The V and J ends lost 5 bases and 1 base respectively, with 11 bases between them. Germline loops: CDR1 SGHTA, CDR2 FQGNSA. With respect to this clone: As yet, its antigen is unknown.

The specimen was peripheral blood, collected more than 4 months after surgery. This clonotype originated in a boy under three years old with tuberous sclerosis and intractable seizures. The chain recombines TRBV7-2 with TRBJ2-5, with D perhaps TRBD2 (5 bases). The CDR3 here is CASSLWTSQETQYF. CDR3 bases: TGTGCCAGCAGCCTCTGGACTTCCCAAGAGACCCAGTACTTC.